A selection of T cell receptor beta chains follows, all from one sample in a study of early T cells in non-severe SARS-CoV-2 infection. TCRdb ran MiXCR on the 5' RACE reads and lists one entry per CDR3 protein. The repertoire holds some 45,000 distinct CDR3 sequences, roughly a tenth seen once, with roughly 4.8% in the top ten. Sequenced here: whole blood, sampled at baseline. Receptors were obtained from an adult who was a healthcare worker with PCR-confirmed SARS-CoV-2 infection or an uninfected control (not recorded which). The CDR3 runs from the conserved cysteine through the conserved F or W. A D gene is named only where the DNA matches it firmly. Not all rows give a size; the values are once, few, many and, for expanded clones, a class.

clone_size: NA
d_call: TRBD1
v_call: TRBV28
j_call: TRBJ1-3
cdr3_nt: TGTGCCAGCAGTTCCCCGGACAGGGATGGAAACACCATATATTTT
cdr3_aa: CASSSPDRDGNTIYF

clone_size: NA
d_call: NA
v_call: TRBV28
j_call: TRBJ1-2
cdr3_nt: TGTGCCAGCAGTCCCGGACGGTCTAACTATGGCTACACCTTC
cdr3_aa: CASSPGRSNYGYTF

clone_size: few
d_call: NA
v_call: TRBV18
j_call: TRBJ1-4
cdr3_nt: TGTGCCAGCTCACCATCCCAGGGCGGGACTAATGAAAAACTGTTTTTT
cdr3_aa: CASSPSQGGTNEKLFF

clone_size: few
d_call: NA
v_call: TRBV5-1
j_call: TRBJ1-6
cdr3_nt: TGCGCCAGCAGCTACGGGGACCTGGAGAATTCACCCCTCCACTTT
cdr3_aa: CASSYGDLENSPLHF

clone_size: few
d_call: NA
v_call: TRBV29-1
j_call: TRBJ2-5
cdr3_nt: TGCAGCGTTGACAACCCCTACGGAGAGACCCAGTACTTC
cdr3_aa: CSVDNPYGETQYF

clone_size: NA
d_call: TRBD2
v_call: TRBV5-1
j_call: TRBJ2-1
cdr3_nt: TGCGCCAGCAGCCCGAAGGGACTAGCGGCCTACAATGAGCAGTTCTTC
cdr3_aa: CASSPKGLAAYNEQFF

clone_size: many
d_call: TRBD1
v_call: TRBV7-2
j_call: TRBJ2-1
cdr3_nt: TGTGCCAGCAGCACACAGGGGAACACTGAGCAGTTCTTC
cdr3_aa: CASSTQGNTEQFF

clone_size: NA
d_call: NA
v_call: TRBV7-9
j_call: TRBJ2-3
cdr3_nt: TGTGCCAGCAGCCGGGACTCGAACACAGATACGCAGTATTTT
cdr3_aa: CASSRDSNTDTQYF

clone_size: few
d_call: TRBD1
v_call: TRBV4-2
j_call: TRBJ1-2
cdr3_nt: TGTGCCAGCAGAACAGACAGGGGCACCCATGGCTACACCTTC
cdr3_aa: CASRTDRGTHGYTF

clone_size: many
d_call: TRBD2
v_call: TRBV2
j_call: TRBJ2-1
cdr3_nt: TGTGCCAGGGGGACTAGCGGGAGCCAACGGAATGAGCAGTTCTTC
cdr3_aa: CARGTSGSQRNEQFF

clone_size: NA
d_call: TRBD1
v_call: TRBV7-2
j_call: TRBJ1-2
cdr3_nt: TGTGCCAGCAGCTTAAGGGGCCAGGGGGCGAGTGGCTACACCTTC
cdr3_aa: CASSLRGQGASGYTF

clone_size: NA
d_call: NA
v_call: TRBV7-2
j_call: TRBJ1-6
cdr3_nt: TGTGCCAGCAGCTCCCACAGGCCTCCTAATTCACCCCTCCACTTT
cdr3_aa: CASSSHRPPNSPLHF

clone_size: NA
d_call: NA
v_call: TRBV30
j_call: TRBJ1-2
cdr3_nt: TGTGCCTGTCAAAAAGGACGGGACTATGGCTACACCTTC
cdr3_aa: CACQKGRDYGYTF

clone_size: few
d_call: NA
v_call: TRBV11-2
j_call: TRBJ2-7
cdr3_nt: TGTGCCAGCAGCTTAGCGGACCCGTCTTGGTCGGGCGAGCAGTACTTC
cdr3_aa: CASSLADPSWSGEQYF

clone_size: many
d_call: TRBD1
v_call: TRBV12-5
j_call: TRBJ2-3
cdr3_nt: TGTGCTAGTGGACCTGGACAGGGGCCAGATACGCAGTATTTT
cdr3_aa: CASGPGQGPDTQYF

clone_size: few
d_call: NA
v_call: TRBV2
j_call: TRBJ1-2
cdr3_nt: TGTGCCAGCAGGGCGGGAGGGCGTAACGATGGCTACACCTTC
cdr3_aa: CASRAGGRNDGYTF

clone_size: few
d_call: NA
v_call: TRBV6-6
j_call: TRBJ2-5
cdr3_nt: TGTGCCAGCAGTTACGATGTCGCCCCGGGGACCCAGTACTTC
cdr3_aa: CASSYDVAPGTQYF

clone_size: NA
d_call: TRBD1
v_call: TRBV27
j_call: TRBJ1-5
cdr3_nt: TGTGCCAGCAGTTTGGAAGGGGGCCGGAATCAGCCCCAGCATTTT
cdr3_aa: CASSLEGGRNQPQHF

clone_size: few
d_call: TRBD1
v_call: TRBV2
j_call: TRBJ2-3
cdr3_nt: TGTGCCAGCAGTATAACCGGGACAGGGGAAAACGCGCAGTATTTT
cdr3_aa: CASSITGTGENAQYF

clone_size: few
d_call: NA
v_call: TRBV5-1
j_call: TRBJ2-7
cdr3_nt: TGCGCCAGCAGCCCCCGCTTCATCCGGTCCCACTGGGAGCAGTACTTC
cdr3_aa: CASSPRFIRSHWEQYF

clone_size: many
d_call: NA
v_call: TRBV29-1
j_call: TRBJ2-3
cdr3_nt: TGCAGCGTTGATAATCCGGGGACAGATACGCAGTATTTT
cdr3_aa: CSVDNPGTDTQYF

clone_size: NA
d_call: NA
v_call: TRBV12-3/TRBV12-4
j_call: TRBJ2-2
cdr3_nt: TGTGCCAGCAGCCCCCGGGCGGGGGAGCTGTTTTTT
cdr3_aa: CASSPRAGELFF

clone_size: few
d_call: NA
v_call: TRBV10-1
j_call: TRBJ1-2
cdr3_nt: TGCGCCAGCAGTGAAGACCGGGGCCCCGACTATGGCTACACCTTC
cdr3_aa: CASSEDRGPDYGYTF

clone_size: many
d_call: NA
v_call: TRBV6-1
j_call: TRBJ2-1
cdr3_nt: TGTGCCAGCAGTGACTACTACCAAGGAGGCGATGAGCAGTTCTTC
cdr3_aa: CASSDYYQGGDEQFF

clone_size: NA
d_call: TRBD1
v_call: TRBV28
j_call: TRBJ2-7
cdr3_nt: TGTGCCAGCACCCCCCAGGACAGGGTTCACGAGCAGTACTTC
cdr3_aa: CASTPQDRVHEQYF

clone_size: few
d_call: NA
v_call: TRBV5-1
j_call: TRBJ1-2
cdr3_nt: TGCGCCAGCAGCTTGGCCAACCTTAACTATGGCTACACCTTC
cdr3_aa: CASSLANLNYGYTF

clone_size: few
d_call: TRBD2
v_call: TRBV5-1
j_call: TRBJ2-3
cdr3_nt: TGCGCCAGCAGCCGGCAGACTAGCGGCGAGATGGGAGATACGCAGTATTTT
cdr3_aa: CASSRQTSGEMGDTQYF

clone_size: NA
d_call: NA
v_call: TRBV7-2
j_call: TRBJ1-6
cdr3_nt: TGTGCCAGCAGCTTAGGTGGCGGGGGCAGGAATTCACCCCTCCACTTT
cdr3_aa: CASSLGGGGRNSPLHF

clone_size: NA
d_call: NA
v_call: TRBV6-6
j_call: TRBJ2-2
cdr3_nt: TGTGCCGGGCGGACAGCGAACACCGGGGAGCTGTTTTTT
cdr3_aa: CAGRTANTGELFF

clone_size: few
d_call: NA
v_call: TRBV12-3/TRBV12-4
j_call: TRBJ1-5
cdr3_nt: TGTGCCAGCAGTTTAGCGCAGGAACAGCCCCAGCATTTT
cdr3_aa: CASSLAQEQPQHF

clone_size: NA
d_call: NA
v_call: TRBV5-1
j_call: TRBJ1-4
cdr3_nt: TGCGCCAGCAGCCCCTTCGGGAGCAATGAAAAACTGTTTTTT
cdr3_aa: CASSPFGSNEKLFF

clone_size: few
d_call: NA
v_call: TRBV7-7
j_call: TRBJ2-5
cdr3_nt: TGTGCCAGCAGCCAGACGGACAGAAACCAAGAGACCCAGTACTTC
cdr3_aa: CASSQTDRNQETQYF

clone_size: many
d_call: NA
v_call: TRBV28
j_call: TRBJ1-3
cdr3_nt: TGTGCCAGCAGTTTGATGCAGGCCTCCTCCTCTGGAAACACCATATATTTT
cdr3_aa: CASSLMQASSSGNTIYF

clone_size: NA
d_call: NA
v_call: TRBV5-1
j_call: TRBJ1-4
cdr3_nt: TGCGCCAGCAGCCCGACGGGCCCCGGGCATGGGGAAAAACTGTTTTTT
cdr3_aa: CASSPTGPGHGEKLFF

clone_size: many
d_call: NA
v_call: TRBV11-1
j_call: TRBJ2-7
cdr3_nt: TGTGCCAGCAGTCATTCGGGACTCGACCTGGACTCCTACGAGCAGTACTTC
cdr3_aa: CASSHSGLDLDSYEQYF

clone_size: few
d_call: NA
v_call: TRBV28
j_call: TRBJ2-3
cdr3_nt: TGTGCCAGCAGCCCGTCCCTGACAAGCACAGATACGCAGTATTTT
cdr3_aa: CASSPSLTSTDTQYF

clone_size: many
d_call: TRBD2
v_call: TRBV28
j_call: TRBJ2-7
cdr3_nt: TGTGCCACCTTAGCGGGAGTGGTTGACGAGCAGTACTTC
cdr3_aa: CATLAGVVDEQYF

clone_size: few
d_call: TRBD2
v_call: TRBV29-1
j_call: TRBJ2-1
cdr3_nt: TGCAGCGTTGAACTAGCGGGAGCCTACAATGAGCAGTTCTTC
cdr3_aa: CSVELAGAYNEQFF

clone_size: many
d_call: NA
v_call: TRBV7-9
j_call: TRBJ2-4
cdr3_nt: TGTGCCAGCAGCTTAGGTCGATCGGACGGGGACATTCAGTACTTC
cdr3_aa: CASSLGRSDGDIQYF

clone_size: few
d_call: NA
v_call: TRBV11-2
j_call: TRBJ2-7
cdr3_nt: TGTGCCAGCAGCCTAAGGGACAACTACGAGCAGTACTTC
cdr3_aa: CASSLRDNYEQYF

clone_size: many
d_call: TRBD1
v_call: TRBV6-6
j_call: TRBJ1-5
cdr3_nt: TGTGCCAGCAGTTACGGACTAGGGGGCCAGGGTGGGAGCAATCAGCCCCAGCATTTT
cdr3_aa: CASSYGLGGQGGSNQPQHF

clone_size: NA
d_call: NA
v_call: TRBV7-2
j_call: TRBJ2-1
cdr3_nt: TGTGCCAGCAGCTTATCCGGGGGACCATCCTACAATGAGCAGTTCTTC
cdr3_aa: CASSLSGGPSYNEQFF

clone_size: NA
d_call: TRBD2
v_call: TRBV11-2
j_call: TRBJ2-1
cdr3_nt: TGTGCCAGCAGCTTTTTAGCGGGGGGCATTGGCAATGAGCAGTTCTTC
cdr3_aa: CASSFLAGGIGNEQFF

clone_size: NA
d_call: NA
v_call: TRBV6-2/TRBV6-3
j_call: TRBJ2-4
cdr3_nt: TGTGCCAGCAGTTACAGGGATAGCGGTGTCCTTCGGGTCATCGCCAAAAACATTCAGTACTTC
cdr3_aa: CASSYRDSGVLRVIAKNIQYF

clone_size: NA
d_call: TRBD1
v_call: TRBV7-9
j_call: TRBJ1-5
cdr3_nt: TGTGCCAGCAGCCCTCCCCCGGGACAGGGGGGTCGCAATCAGCCCCAGCATTTT
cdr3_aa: CASSPPPGQGGRNQPQHF

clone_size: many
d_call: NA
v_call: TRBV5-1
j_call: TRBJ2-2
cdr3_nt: TGCGCCAGCAGCTTGGGCCTATCCACCGGGGAGCTGTTTTTT
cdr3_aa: CASSLGLSTGELFF

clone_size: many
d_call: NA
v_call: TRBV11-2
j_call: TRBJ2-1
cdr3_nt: TGTGCCAGCAGCTTCAGTTATGCCAATGAGCAGTTCTTC
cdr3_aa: CASSFSYANEQFF

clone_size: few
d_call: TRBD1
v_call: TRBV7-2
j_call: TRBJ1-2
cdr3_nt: TGTGCCAGCAGCCCTGGGGACAGGAGCTATGGCTACACCTTC
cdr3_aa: CASSPGDRSYGYTF

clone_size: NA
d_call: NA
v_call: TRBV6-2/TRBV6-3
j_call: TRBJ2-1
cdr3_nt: TGTGCCAGCAAATCGGCCTCCTACAATGAGCAGTTCTTC
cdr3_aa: CASKSASYNEQFF

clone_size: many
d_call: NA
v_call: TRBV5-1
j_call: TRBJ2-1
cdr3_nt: TGCGCCAGCAGCTTAGGGCTCTCGACGGGTGAGCAGTTCTTC
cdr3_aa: CASSLGLSTGEQFF

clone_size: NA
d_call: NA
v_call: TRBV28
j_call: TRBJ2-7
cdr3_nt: TGTGCCAGCAGCCCCTCGGGCGGACCCTACGAGCAGTACTTC
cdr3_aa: CASSPSGGPYEQYF

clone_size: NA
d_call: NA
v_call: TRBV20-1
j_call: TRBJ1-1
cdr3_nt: TGCAGTGCTAGAGCTATGACAGCCATGAACACTGAAGCTTTCTTT
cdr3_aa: CSARAMTAMNTEAFF